Presented here are 27 T cell receptor beta chains from one specimen sequenced in a study of CD8+ T cells in alopecia areata. TCR sequencing used cDNA made by reverse transcription of extracted RNA. The assay was immunoSEQ multiplex PCR, and TCRdb's table has in-frame clones only and misses some. The sample contains approximately 200,000 clones, 55% to 70% of which appear only once. The treatment is: oral pan-JAK inhibitor, 5-10 mg twice daily. The source material was CD4+ T cells sorted from blood, sampled at week 4, from a patient treated with tofacitinib. The source is a human donor with alopecia areata.

This sequence joins TRBV29-1 and TRBJ2-3; D remains ambiguous. Trimming left V 1 base short and J 0 bases short, with 11 bases between. The CDR3 runs to 15 residues. The germline V gene encodes CDR1 SQVTM and CDR2 ANQGSEA. The DNA of the CDR3 is TGCAGCGTTGAAGGATCTACCTCGAGCACAGATACGCAGTATTTT. Translating it yields CSVEGSTSSTDTQYF.

The V and J genes are TRBV4-3 and TRBJ1-2, with 7 bases matching TRBD1. The CDR3 is 15 residues long. Looked up from germline, CDR1 is LGHNA and CDR2 is YSLEER. J lost 5 bases, V lost 2 bases, and 8 bases had no gene match. The CDR3 region is CASSQSSRGTYGYTF. The CDR3 bases are TGCGCCAGCAGCCAAAGCAGCAGGGGGACTTATGGCTACACCTTC.

The genes are TRBV6-1 and TRBJ1-5; D is possibly TRBD1 (6 bases). Germline V gene sequence: CDR1 MNHNS, CDR2 SASEGT. V shed 8 bases and J shed 3 bases, with 14 bases lying between them. The CDR3 covers 14 residues. The CDR3 coding sequence is TGTGCCAGCGGAGTTGACAGGTTCAATCAGCCCCAGCATTTT. This encodes CASGVDRFNQPQHF.

The genes are TRBV30 and TRBJ1-3; a possible D gene is TRBD1 (5 bases). The germline CDR1 and CDR2 sequences are GTSNPN and SVGIG (reference sequence). Trimming removed 5 bases from V and 3 bases from J, with 14 bases in between. The CDR3 runs 14 residues. Here the CDR3 reads CAWEGPGNGNTIYF. CDR3 in DNA: TGTGCCTGGGAGGGGCCTGGCAATGGAAACACCATATATTTT.

The chain links TRBV2 to TRBJ1-2; tentatively, D is TRBD1 (6 bases). V was cut by 8 bases and J by 7 bases, with 23 bases left in between. Germline CDR1 SNHLY, CDR2 FYNNEI. The CDR3 is 15 residues long. In DNA, the CDR3 is TGTGCCAGCTGCCCGGGGGGCGATAGAAGGAGTGGCTACACCTTC. Amino acid sequence: CASCPGGDRRSGYTF.

The chain joins TRBV6-6 to TRBJ1-2; D gene unclear. With 4 bases removed from V and 8 bases from J, the gap between germline ends came to 8 bases. Germline-derived CDR1 and CDR2 are MNHNY and SVGAGI (reference sequence). CDR3 length: 11 amino acids. The CDR3 region is CASSLPGGYTF. CDR3 DNA: TGTGCCAGCAGTTTACCTGGGGGCTACACCTTC.

V and J are TRBV5-4 and TRBJ2-5; 10 bases map to TRBD2. Germline values: CDR1 SGHNT, CDR2 YYREEE (reference sequence). CDR3 size: 16 residues. J gave up 6 bases and V 4 bases, and 12 bases lay outside the gene matches. In DNA form, the CDR3 reads TGTGCCAGCAGCCAACAACTAGCGGGGTCTGGGCAGACCCAGTACTTC. Translation: CASSQQLAGSGQTQYF.

A single count supports this clone. The chain joins TRBV7-9 to TRBJ2-3, with 7 bases identical to TRBD2. This CDR3 has 15 amino acids. The V segment lost 4 bases and the J segment 0 bases; nucleotides outside the gene matches: 4. The V gene's germline CDR1 is SEHNR and CDR2 FQNEAQ (reference sequence). CDR3 region: CASSSAGLSTDTQYF. The CDR3 DNA is TGTGCCAGCAGCTCCGCGGGACTAAGCACAGATACGCAGTATTTT.

In this sample, this clone turned up once. The V gene is TRBV6-5, the J gene TRBJ2-5, with D possibly matching TRBD2 (6 bases). Germline V lookup: CDR1 MNHEY, CDR2 SVGAGI. This CDR3 comprises 15 residues. V dropped 4 bases and J dropped 2 bases, with 14 bases sitting between them. This CDR3 is CASSWSRDSQETQYF. DNA of the CDR3: TGTGCCAGCAGTTGGTCCCGGGACTCTCAAGAGACCCAGTACTTC.

In its sample, this clone was seen a few times. The V call is TRBV4-3, the J call TRBJ2-5; D possibly corresponds to TRBD2 (6 bases). Per the germline V gene, CDR1 is LGHNA and CDR2 is YSLEER. The CDR3 runs to 15 residues. Trimming removed 4 bases at V and 5 bases at J, with 17 bases between. The CDR3 nucleotides read TGCGCCAGCAGCCGGGACTGGAGGGAGTCGGAGACCCAGTACTTC. As protein: CASSRDWRESETQYF.

This clone was counted once. J is TRBJ1-4 and V is TRBV29-1, with 7 positions matching TRBD1. CDR3 length: 13 amino acids. The V segment lost 7 bases and the J segment 6 bases; nucleotides outside the gene matches: 8. Germline assignment: CDR1 SQVTM and CDR2 ANQGSEA. The CDR3 DNA reads as TGCAGCGCCAACAGGGGCGTGGATGAAAAACTGTTTTTT. Its protein is CSANRGVDEKLFF.

The V gene is TRBV20-1, the J gene TRBJ2-7; 7 positions agree with TRBD2. J was trimmed by 7 bases and V by 6 bases; bases with no gene match: 6. The CDR3 is made up of 11 amino acids. Germline V CDR1 and CDR2: DFQATT, SNEGSKA (reference sequence). CDR3 loop: CSAIWGGEQYF. CDR3 nucleotides: TGCAGTGCCATATGGGGGGGTGAGCAGTACTTC.

This clone was recorded once. The chain combines TRBV5-6 with TRBJ2-5; the D gene is possibly TRBD2 (6 bases). This CDR3 is built from 13 residues. Trimming stripped 4 bases from V and 4 bases from J, with 11 bases between. From germline, CDR1 is SGHDT and CDR2 YYEEEE. CDR3 sequence reads: CASSHGGGETQYF. As DNA, the CDR3 is TGTGCCAGCAGCCACGGGGGTGGAGAGACCCAGTACTTC.

This chain connects TRBV27 to TRBJ2-7; D perhaps matches TRBD1 (6 bases). V lost 3 bases, J lost 3 bases, and 27 bases lay in between. Per the germline V gene, CDR1 is MNHEY and CDR2 is SMNVEV (reference sequence). The CDR3 runs to 19 residues. CDR3 in amino acids: CASSFFPPGTGNRGYEQYF. CDR3 coding DNA: TGTGCCAGCAGTTTTTTCCCTCCAGGAACAGGGAATAGAGGCTACGAGCAGTACTTC.

The CDR3 coding sequence is TGCGCCAGCAGCTCCGGTCCAAGGACAGCTTACAATGAGCAGTTCTTC. Protein: CASSSGPRTAYNEQFF. This chain joins TRBV5-1 and TRBJ2-1; TRBD1 is a possible D gene (6 bases). CDR3 length equals 16 residues. Germline V gene sequence: CDR1 SGHRS, CDR2 YFSETQ. The V end lost 3 bases, the J end lost 4 bases, and 17 bases lay between the germline ends.

The chain couples TRBV4-2 to TRBJ1-2; the D gene is possibly TRBD1 (5 bases). This CDR3 contains 15 residues. Trimming took off 0 bases at V and 3 bases at J, with 11 bases between the two ends. Germline V gene sequence: CDR1 LGHNA, CDR2 YNFKEQ. CDR3 protein: CASSQDPGVDYGYTF. The CDR3, as DNA: TGTGCCAGCAGCCAAGATCCGGGGGTGGACTATGGCTACACCTTC.

The genes are TRBV27 and TRBJ1-2, with 8 bases aligning to TRBD1. J lost 3 bases, V lost 6 bases, and 6 bases had no gene match. Germline V lookup: CDR1 MNHEY, CDR2 SMNVEV (reference sequence). The CDR3 spans 14 residues. The CDR3 reads CASRRQGTDYGYTF. CDR3 DNA: TGTGCCAGCAGACGACAGGGGACGGACTATGGCTACACCTTC.

The chain has TRBV19 and TRBJ2-1; perhaps TRBD1 as D (6 bases). The CDR3 covers 17 residues. Trimming left V 2 bases short and J 0 bases short, with 14 bases between. The germline CDR1 and CDR2 sequences are LNHDA and SQIVND (reference sequence). The CDR3 spells CASSISDRLRSYNEQFF. In DNA form, the CDR3 reads TGTGCCAGTAGTATATCAGACAGGCTTCGCTCCTACAATGAGCAGTTCTTC.

The V and J genes are TRBV29-1 and TRBJ1-2, with TRBD1 matching 9 bases. The CDR3 extends over 12 amino acids. The germline CDR1 and CDR2 sequences are SQVTM and ANQGSEA. V shed 7 bases, J shed 3 bases, and the junction held 3 bases outside the gene matches. CDR3 sequence reads: CSGGTGYYGYTF. The CDR3 region has the DNA TGCAGCGGCGGGACAGGGTACTATGGCTACACCTTC.

This clone has just a few counts. The chain's CDR3 is CASSYGLGTEAFF. Written as DNA, the CDR3 is TGTGCCAGCAGTTACGGGCTGGGGACTGAAGCTTTCTTT. The chain combines TRBV6-5 with TRBJ1-1; D unresolved. The CDR3 has 13 amino acids. The germline CDR1 and CDR2 sequences are MNHEY and SVGAGI. V dropped 2 bases and J dropped 5 bases, with 9 bases sitting between them.

The sample holds a few counts of this clone. CDR3 sequence (DNA): TGTGCCAGCAGCGAGGGACAGGGCCAAGAGACCCAGTACTTC. Translation: CASSEGQGQETQYF. J is TRBJ2-5 and V is TRBV2, with 9 bases that match TRBD1. Germline CDR1 and CDR2: SNHLY and FYNNEI. After removal of 6 bases from V and 1 base from J, the junction contained 3 bases not matched to a gene. CDR3 length: 14 residues.

The V and J genes are TRBV30 and TRBJ2-7; D uncertain. The length of the CDR3 is 12 residues. Trimming cost V 0 bases and J 5 bases, with 8 bases left between them. Germline CDR1 and CDR2: GTSNPN and SVGIG (reference sequence). In DNA, the CDR3 is TGTGCCTGGAGTGTGTCTCCCCACGAGCAGTACTTC. Its protein is CAWSVSPHEQYF.

The chain joins TRBV11-2 to TRBJ1-1; a possible D gene is TRBD1 (6 bases). V dropped 4 bases and J dropped 11 bases, with 17 bases sitting between them. Germline lookup yields CDR1 SGHAT and CDR2 FQNNGV. CDR3 length: 13 amino acids. DNA for the CDR3: TGTGCCAGCAGCTCGCAAACACAGGGAGACGCTTTCTTT. As protein: CASSSQTQGDAFF. Variable domain in full (rest from reference TRBV11-2 and TRBJ1-1): EAGVAQSPRYKIIEKRQSVAFWCNPISGHATLYWYQQILGQGPKLLIQFQNNGVVDDSQLPKDRFSAERLKGVDSTLKIQPAKLEDSAVYLCASSSQTQGDAFFGQGTRLTVV.

This sequence joins TRBV29-1 and TRBJ2-5, with unresolved D. The CDR3 has 11 residues. V was trimmed by 7 bases and J by 4 bases, leaving 10 bases between them. In germline, CDR1 is SQVTM, CDR2 ANQGSEA. CDR3 sequence (DNA): TGCAGCGGCGCGTCGGGAGAGACCCAGTACTTC. It codes for CSGASGETQYF. The entire variable domain, with the rest obtained from reference TRBV29-1 and TRBJ2-5, is as follows: SAVISQKPSRDICQRGTSLTIQCQVDSQVTMMFWYRQQPGQSLTLIATANQGSEATYESGFVIDKFPISRPNLTFSTLTVSNMSPEDSSIYLCSGASGETQYFGPGTRLLVL.

This clone was detected once. V and J are TRBV28 and TRBJ2-5, with a tentative D call TRBD2 (6 bases). This CDR3 has 13 amino acids. V lost 4 bases to trimming and J lost 6 bases, with 12 bases between them. The V gene's germline CDR1 is MDHEN and CDR2 SYDVKM. CDR3 coding DNA: TGTGCCAGCAGTTGGGCAGGGAGGCAGACCCAGTACTTC. It codes for CASSWAGRQTQYF.

The gene calls are TRBV7-3 and TRBJ1-1; no clear D. The V end lost 0 bases, the J end lost 2 bases, and 4 bases lay between the germline ends. The germline V gene encodes CDR1 SGHTA and CDR2 FQGTGA. This CDR3 spans 13 amino acids. CDR3 in amino acids: CASSLTGNTEAFF. The CDR3 nucleotides read TGTGCCAGCAGCTTAACGGGAAACACTGAAGCTTTCTTT.

The CDR3 DNA sequence: TGTGCCAGCAGCTATGGACTAGCGGGGGGCACAGATACGCAGTATTTT. It encodes CASSYGLAGGTDTQYF. The chain joins TRBV7-2 to TRBJ2-3; TRBD2 aligns across 13 bases. V shed 4 bases, J shed 1 base, and the junction held 2 bases outside the gene matches. Germline lookup yields CDR1 SGHTA and CDR2 FQGNSA. This CDR3 has 16 residues.